One and the same sample provided the 21 T cell receptor beta chains below, sequenced in a study of blood T cell repertoires in COVID-19. TCRdb's table, derived via immunoSEQ multiplex PCR, lists solely in-frame clones and lacks some. The table shows 25,000 to 35,000 clones, with about 90% occurring only once. What was sequenced was peripheral blood. The receptor source for this set is a man aged 45-60 years with active COVID-19.

CDR3 sequence reads: CASSNRTDRARGYTF. The CDR3 nucleotides read TGTGCCAGCAGCAATCGGACAGACAGGGCCCGTGGCTACACCTTC. This chain connects TRBV9 to TRBJ1-2, with 7 bases lining up with TRBD1. Germline CDR1 SGDLS, CDR2 YYNGEE. With V trimmed by 4 bases and J by 7 bases, 13 bases remained unmatched. This CDR3 comprises 15 residues.

The CDR3 DNA follows: TGTGCCACCAGCAGGTCCCGGGGCAATCAGCCCCAGCATTTT. This translates into CATSRSRGNQPQHF. The chain is built from TRBV15 and TRBJ1-5; no clear D. V shed 3 bases and J shed 2 bases, with 8 bases lying between them. Germline CDR1 reads LNHNV; CDR2 reads YYDKDF (reference sequence). This CDR3 is 14 amino acids long.

V and J are TRBV7-2 and TRBJ2-1; D is perhaps TRBD2 (7 bases). The CDR3 totals 15 residues. Germline CDR1 is SGHTA and CDR2 is FQGNSA. The V end lost 5 bases, the J end lost 5 bases, and 16 bases lay between the germline ends. CDR3 nucleotides: TGTGCCAGCAGCCGTCAAGGGGGGGAAAACAATGAGCAGTTCTTC. It is translated as CASSRQGGENNEQFF.

This clone was detected a few times. V is TRBV4-2 and J is TRBJ1-5; TRBD1 matches 7 bases. V shed 0 bases and J 4 bases; nucleotides not matched to a gene: 3. This CDR3 region has 15 residues. The germline V gene has CDR1 LGHNA and CDR2 YNFKEQ. CDR3 sequence: CASSQDTGANQPQHF. CDR3 nucleotides: TGTGCCAGCAGCCAAGACACAGGGGCTAATCAGCCCCAGCATTTT.

The CDR3 nucleotides read TGTGCCAGCTCACCAGGGACAACTGGAAACACCATATATTTT. Its translation is CASSPGTTGNTIYF. The chain has TRBV18 and TRBJ1-3; D is perhaps TRBD1 (6 bases). Looked up from germline, CDR1 is KGHSH and CDR2 is LQKENI. The CDR3 runs 14 residues. Trimming removed 2 bases at V and 2 bases at J, with 7 bases between.

Here the CDR3 DNA reads TGTGCCAGCAGCCAAGATCGGGGGCTAGCGGGAGATTTTAACATCAATGAGCAGTTCTTC. Protein product: CASSQDRGLAGDFNINEQFF. The rearrangement joins TRBV4-2 to TRBJ2-1; the match to TRBD2 covers 10 bases. V lost 0 bases, J lost 6 bases, and 17 bases stayed unmatched. Germline V CDR1 and CDR2: LGHNA, YNFKEQ. CDR3 length: 20 amino acids.

This chain joins TRBV27 and TRBJ2-7, with 8 bases lining up with TRBD1. The V gene's germline CDR1 is MNHEY and CDR2 SMNVEV (reference sequence). V dropped 6 bases and J dropped 6; count of bases not matched to a gene: 16. This CDR3 is 16 amino acids long. CDR3 sequence: CASRLRSGTGPSEQYF. CDR3 bases: TGTGCCAGCAGGCTTAGATCCGGGACAGGCCCATCCGAGCAGTACTTC.

The J gene is TRBJ2-2, the V gene TRBV19, with D perhaps matching TRBD2 (6 bases). Germline-derived CDR1 and CDR2 are LNHDA and SQIVND (reference sequence). Trimming removed 6 bases at V and 5 bases at J, with 13 bases between. The CDR3 loop spans 14 amino acids. The CDR3 DNA follows: TGTGCCAGTAGCATATTCGGGACTACCGGGGAGCTGTTTTTT. Translated: CASSIFGTTGELFF.

CDR3 in amino acids: CASSDPYPGLTYNEQFF. The CDR3 DNA follows: TGTGCCAGCAGTGACCCATACCCGGGACTCACCTACAATGAGCAGTTCTTC. The V and J genes are TRBV6-4 and TRBJ2-1; D may be TRBD2 (6 bases). The CDR3 is 17 residues long. Trimming shortened V by 2 bases and J by 2 bases, and 16 bases separated the two germline ends. Per the germline V gene, CDR1 is MRHNA and CDR2 is SNTAGT.

This clone was seen once. The rearrangement links TRBV18 to TRBJ1-1; no clear D gene. CDR1 is KGHSH and CDR2 is LQKENI in the germline V gene. The V end lost 3 bases, the J end lost 4 bases, and 12 bases lay between the germline ends. The CDR3 runs to 14 residues. DNA for the CDR3: TGTGCCAGCTCACCGACAAGTGAAGGCACTGAAGCTTTCTTT. The encoded protein is CASSPTSEGTEAFF.

The genes are TRBV7-6 and TRBJ2-7, with D possibly TRBD2 on 5 matching bases. Trimming left V 1 base short and J 5 bases short, with 9 bases between. This CDR3 region has 13 residues. Germline CDR1 is SGHVS and CDR2 is FNYEAQ. CDR3 in amino acids: CASSLGTWNEQYF. The CDR3 nucleotides read TGTGCCAGCAGCTTAGGGACTTGGAACGAGCAGTACTTC.

The rearrangement joins TRBV7-9 to TRBJ2-2, with 10 bases identical to TRBD1. The J segment lost 7 bases and the V segment lost 0 bases, leaving 5 bases of the junction unmatched. Germline V lookup: CDR1 SEHNR, CDR2 FQNEAQ (reference sequence). This CDR3 region has 16 residues. The DNA for the CDR3 is TGTGCCAGCAGCTTAGCGACAGGGGGCGCCGGCGGGGAGCTGTTTTTT. This translates into CASSLATGGAGGELFF. Variable domain in full (rest from reference TRBV7-9 and TRBJ2-2): DTGVSQNPRHKITKRGQNVTFRCDPISEHNRLYWYRQTLGQGPEFLTYFQNEAQLEKSRLLSDRFSAERPKGSFSTLEIQRTEQGDSAMYLCASSLATGGAGGELFFGEGSRLTVL.

In this sample, this clone turned up a few times. This chain links TRBV15 with TRBJ2-2; maybe TRBD2 (6 bases). Deletions cut 5 bases from V and 4 bases from J, with 17 bases between. This CDR3 is 16 amino acids long. From germline, CDR1 is LNHNV and CDR2 YYDKDF (reference sequence). CDR3 DNA sequence: TGTGCCACCAGCGGTCTTCGTGGGAGGCTCACCGGGGAGCTGTTTTTT. This sequence encodes CATSGLRGRLTGELFF.

The chain combines TRBV28 with TRBJ2-7, with TRBD1 matching 7 bases. The ends lost 7 bases at V and 7 bases at J; junction bases unmatched: 19. The V gene's germline CDR1 is MDHEN and CDR2 SYDVKM. The CDR3 length is 16 residues. The CDR3: CASTSPRAGGSREQYF. CDR3 in DNA: TGTGCCAGCACCTCCCCGAGGGCAGGGGGATCTCGGGAGCAGTACTTC.

For the CDR3, the DNA is TGTGCCAGCAGCCCCCGGGGGGGACAAAACACTGAAGCTTTCTTT. It encodes CASSPRGGQNTEAFF. The chain has TRBV6-5 and TRBJ1-1; D might be TRBD1 (6 bases). V lost 6 bases and J 2 bases, leaving 16 bases between the germline ends. Germline assignment: CDR1 MNHEY and CDR2 SVGAGI. The CDR3 loop spans 15 amino acids.

The rearrangement links TRBV4-1 to TRBJ1-3, with 8 bases identical to TRBD1. The CDR3 consists of 18 residues. The germline CDR1 and CDR2 sequences are MGHRA and YSYEKL. V was pared by 3 bases and J by 0 bases, with 10 bases of the junction left unmatched. CDR3 nucleotide sequence: TGCGCCAGCAGCCACCGGGGACAGGACGAGCTCTCTGGAAACACCATATATTTT. Encoded protein: CASSHRGQDELSGNTIYF.

This chain links TRBV5-4 with TRBJ2-2; TRBD2 matches at 10 bases. The V gene end was trimmed by 4 bases and the J gene end by 5 bases; junction bases not matched to a gene: 11. CDR3 length: 17 amino acids. CDR1 and CDR2 from the germline V gene are SGHNT and YYREEE (reference sequence). The chain's CDR3 is CASSGTGLAMGTGELFF. The CDR3 coding sequence is TGTGCCAGCAGCGGAACGGGACTAGCGATGGGTACCGGGGAGCTGTTTTTT.

This chain uses TRBV6-5 with TRBJ1-5; weak D call: TRBD1 (6 bases). The germline CDR1 and CDR2 sequences are MNHEY and SVGAGI. The CDR3 totals 15 residues. V dropped 5 bases and J dropped 2 bases, with 13 bases sitting between them. The CDR3 loop is CASSNRVQGNQPQHF. The CDR3 nucleotides are TGTGCCAGCAGTAACAGGGTCCAGGGCAATCAGCCCCAGCATTTT.

J is TRBJ1-5 and V is TRBV5-8, with D maybe TRBD1 (6 bases). CDR3 length: 15 residues. Germline V gives CDR1 SGHTS, CDR2 YDEGEE. Deletions cut 2 bases from V and 0 bases from J, with 9 bases between. In DNA form, the CDR3 reads TGTGCCAGCAGCTTCCAGGGGTATAGCAATCAGCCCCAGCATTTT. Translating it yields CASSFQGYSNQPQHF.

About this clone itself: An end of the junction differs from the germline gene, which may be a read error. The rearrangement links TRBV6-5 to TRBJ2-1; D might be TRBD2 (5 bases). CDR1 MNHEY and CDR2 SVGAGI come from the germline V gene. There are 13 residues in the CDR3. The CDR3 region has the DNA TGTGCCAGCAGAGACTACACGTACCCCTTTGTGGTCTTC. Amino acids: CASRDYTYPFVVF.

This clone was detected only a few times. This rearrangement joins TRBV2 to TRBJ2-2; TRBD1 aligns across 8 bases. Germline CDR1 SNHLY, CDR2 FYNNEI. The CDR3 covers 16 residues. V was clipped by 7 bases and J by 2 bases; unmatched bases: 9. The CDR3 nucleotides are TGTGCCAGCAATCTGGACAGGGACGATAACACCGGGGAGCTGTTTTTT. Amino acid sequence: CASNLDRDDNTGELFF.